A selection of T cell receptor beta chains follows, all from one sample in a study of naive and memory T cell subsets. From the 5' RACE reads, TCRdb called clonotypes with MiXCR, one entry per CDR3 protein. The repertoire consists of tens of thousands of distinct CDR3 sequences, with 7.2% occurring once and the leading ten covering more than 9.5%. All receptors derive from a male donor in good health. Both conserved end residues are part of each CDR3. The order of the fields is J gene, clone size, D gene, V gene, CDR3 protein, CDR3 DNA. The D gene is left open where the match is weak. The listing skips clone size in some rows; elsewhere it reads once, few, many or a size class.

j_gene: TRBJ2-2; abundance: .; d_gene: .; v_gene: TRBV18; CDR3aa: CASSPFGRDTGELFF; CDR3nt: TGTGCCAGCTCACCATTTGGCAGAGACACCGGGGAGCTGTTTTTT
j_gene: TRBJ1-1; abundance: many; d_gene: .; v_gene: TRBV20-1; CDR3aa: CSARYDRETGNTEAFF; CDR3nt: TGCAGTGCTAGATACGACCGAGAAACAGGGAACACTGAAGCTTTCTTT
j_gene: TRBJ1-3; abundance: many; d_gene: .; v_gene: TRBV12-3/TRBV12-4; CDR3aa: CASRDMHTIYF; CDR3nt: TGTGCCAGCAGGGACATGCACACCATATATTTT
j_gene: TRBJ2-7; abundance: .; d_gene: .; v_gene: TRBV6-5; CDR3aa: CASSSPTGSYEQYF; CDR3nt: TGTGCCAGCAGTTCGCCAACGGGGTCCTACGAGCAGTACTTC
j_gene: TRBJ2-7; abundance: many; d_gene: .; v_gene: TRBV20-1; CDR3aa: CSAREGSFSYEQYF; CDR3nt: TGCAGTGCTAGAGAGGGGTCGTTTTCCTACGAGCAGTACTTC
j_gene: TRBJ1-5; abundance: few; d_gene: TRBD1; v_gene: TRBV5-5; CDR3aa: CASSLIGTGNQPQHF; CDR3nt: TGTGCCAGCAGCTTGATAGGGACAGGGAATCAGCCCCAGCATTTT
j_gene: TRBJ2-2; abundance: .; d_gene: .; v_gene: TRBV3-1; CDR3aa: CASSQGTQGTGELFF; CDR3nt: TGTGCCAGCAGCCAAGGGACTCAGGGGACCGGGGAGCTGTTTTTT
j_gene: TRBJ2-3; abundance: few; d_gene: TRBD2; v_gene: TRBV5-4; CDR3aa: CASSLPEAGGPDTQYF; CDR3nt: TGTGCCAGCAGCTTACCTGAAGCGGGGGGGCCAGATACGCAGTATTTT
j_gene: TRBJ1-1; abundance: few; d_gene: .; v_gene: TRBV29-1; CDR3aa: CSVVQVGSNTEAFF; CDR3nt: TGCAGCGTTGTGCAGGTCGGGTCCAACACTGAAGCTTTCTTT
j_gene: TRBJ2-1; abundance: few; d_gene: TRBD2; v_gene: TRBV27; CDR3aa: CASSLVLAGESQFF; CDR3nt: TGTGCCAGCAGTTTAGTTCTAGCGGGAGAGTCGCAGTTCTTC
j_gene: TRBJ2-5; abundance: many; d_gene: .; v_gene: TRBV5-1; CDR3aa: CASSLGGLETQYF; CDR3nt: TGCGCCAGCAGCTTGGGGGGACTAGAGACCCAGTACTTC
j_gene: TRBJ2-1; abundance: few; d_gene: TRBD2; v_gene: TRBV6-5; CDR3aa: CASRSPAEGGNEQFF; CDR3nt: TGTGCCAGCAGGTCGCCCGCAGAGGGAGGGAATGAGCAGTTCTTC
j_gene: TRBJ2-3; abundance: many; d_gene: TRBD2; v_gene: TRBV29-1; CDR3aa: CSVELGLAGGPPDTQYF; CDR3nt: TGCAGCGTTGAGCTGGGACTAGCGGGGGGCCCCCCAGATACGCAGTATTTT
j_gene: TRBJ2-7; abundance: many; d_gene: .; v_gene: TRBV7-2; CDR3aa: CASSLGVRYEQYF; CDR3nt: TGTGCCAGCAGCTTAGGGGTCCGCTACGAGCAGTACTTC
j_gene: TRBJ2-7; abundance: .; d_gene: .; v_gene: TRBV10-3; CDR3aa: CAISGQEAYEQYF; CDR3nt: TGTGCCATCAGTGGACAGGAAGCCTACGAGCAGTACTTC
j_gene: TRBJ2-7; abundance: .; d_gene: TRBD2; v_gene: TRBV14; CDR3aa: CASSQAGAGGLYEQYF; CDR3nt: TGTGCCAGCAGCCAAGCGGGAGCGGGGGGCCTCTACGAGCAGTACTTC
j_gene: TRBJ1-3; abundance: once; d_gene: .; v_gene: TRBV5-4; CDR3aa: CASSLDQVSDGGNNIYF; CDR3nt: TGTGCCAGCAGCTTAGACCAGGTTTCCGATGGAGGAAACAACATATATTTT
j_gene: TRBJ2-2; abundance: .; d_gene: TRBD1; v_gene: TRBV10-2; CDR3aa: CASGQDRVIGELFF; CDR3nt: TGCGCCAGCGGTCAGGACAGGGTTATCGGGGAGCTGTTTTTT
j_gene: TRBJ2-7; abundance: many; d_gene: .; v_gene: TRBV11-2; CDR3aa: CASSSTSSYEQYF; CDR3nt: TGTGCCAGCAGCTCGACTAGTTCCTACGAGCAGTACTTC
j_gene: TRBJ2-7; abundance: few; d_gene: .; v_gene: TRBV5-1; CDR3aa: CASSREGYEQYF; CDR3nt: TGCGCCAGCAGCCGCGAGGGGTACGAGCAGTACTTC
j_gene: TRBJ2-5; abundance: few; d_gene: .; v_gene: TRBV19; CDR3aa: CASSGRGETQYF; CDR3nt: TGTGCCAGTAGCGGACGGGGAGAGACCCAGTACTTC
j_gene: TRBJ2-3; abundance: .; d_gene: TRBD2; v_gene: TRBV7-6; CDR3aa: CASSSQRERWDTQYF; CDR3nt: TGTGCCAGCAGTTCCCAGCGGGAGCGGTGGGATACGCAGTATTTT
j_gene: TRBJ1-2; abundance: many; d_gene: .; v_gene: TRBV20-1; CDR3aa: CSVPIQARGYTF; CDR3nt: TGCAGTGTCCCCATCCAAGCAAGGGGCTACACCTTC
j_gene: TRBJ1-2; abundance: many; d_gene: .; v_gene: TRBV29-1; CDR3aa: CSVHTGRDNYGYTF; CDR3nt: TGCAGCGTTCATACGGGACGAGACAACTATGGCTACACCTTC
j_gene: TRBJ2-7; abundance: .; d_gene: TRBD1; v_gene: TRBV3-1; CDR3aa: CASSSDTGAYEQYF; CDR3nt: TGTGCCAGCAGCTCCGACACAGGGGCCTACGAGCAGTACTTC
j_gene: TRBJ2-3; abundance: few; d_gene: .; v_gene: TRBV20-1; CDR3aa: CSARGGDRPYQISSLTDTQYF; CDR3nt: TGCAGTGCTAGAGGGGGGGACAGACCATACCAAATATCGTCACTCACAGATACGCAGTATTTT
j_gene: TRBJ2-3; abundance: many; d_gene: TRBD2; v_gene: TRBV18; CDR3aa: CASSPQRGPSDTQYF; CDR3nt: TGTGCCAGCTCACCTCAGCGGGGGCCTTCAGATACGCAGTATTTT
j_gene: TRBJ2-5; abundance: .; d_gene: .; v_gene: TRBV7-2; CDR3aa: CASSDRGAAVETQYF; CDR3nt: TGTGCCAGCAGCGACCGGGGGGCCGCCGTAGAGACCCAGTACTTC
j_gene: TRBJ1-1; abundance: .; d_gene: .; v_gene: TRBV6-5; CDR3aa: CASSYSIGVMNTEAFF; CDR3nt: TGTGCCAGCAGTTACTCGATTGGGGTCATGAACACTGAAGCTTTCTTT
j_gene: TRBJ2-3; abundance: .; d_gene: .; v_gene: TRBV9; CDR3aa: CASTPGPGISTDTQYF; CDR3nt: TGTGCCAGCACCCCGGGCCCGGGGATAAGCACAGATACGCAGTATTTT
j_gene: TRBJ2-1; abundance: .; d_gene: .; v_gene: TRBV20-1; CDR3aa: CSARASSRGVANEQFF; CDR3nt: TGCAGTGCTAGAGCCTCTAGCAGGGGTGTGGCCAATGAGCAGTTCTTC
j_gene: TRBJ2-1; abundance: few; d_gene: TRBD2; v_gene: TRBV29-1; CDR3aa: CSVEAGVGGGNSYNEQFF; CDR3nt: TGCAGCGTTGAAGCGGGGGTTGGCGGGGGTAACTCCTACAATGAGCAGTTCTTC
j_gene: TRBJ2-5; abundance: few; d_gene: .; v_gene: TRBV29-1; CDR3aa: CSVGLGLGETQYF; CDR3nt: TGCAGCGTTGGGTTAGGATTAGGAGAGACCCAGTACTTC
j_gene: TRBJ2-2; abundance: few; d_gene: .; v_gene: TRBV5-1; CDR3aa: CASSLEGSSTGELFF; CDR3nt: TGCGCCAGCAGCTTGGAAGGTAGTTCCACCGGGGAGCTGTTTTTT
j_gene: TRBJ2-2; abundance: few; d_gene: TRBD2; v_gene: TRBV2; CDR3aa: CASSISGANTGELFF; CDR3nt: TGTGCCAGCAGTATTAGCGGGGCCAACACCGGGGAGCTGTTTTTT
j_gene: TRBJ1-1; abundance: few; d_gene: .; v_gene: TRBV5-1; CDR3aa: CASSFWGRNMNTEAFF; CDR3nt: TGCGCCAGCAGCTTCTGGGGTAGGAACATGAACACTGAAGCTTTCTTT
j_gene: TRBJ1-2; abundance: few; d_gene: TRBD1; v_gene: TRBV6-6; CDR3aa: CASRSQGEGDGYTF; CDR3nt: TGTGCCAGCAGGTCCCAGGGGGAAGGAGATGGCTACACCTTC
j_gene: TRBJ1-2; abundance: many; d_gene: .; v_gene: TRBV29-1; CDR3aa: CSVEAEGGETYGYTF; CDR3nt: TGCAGCGTTGAAGCCGAAGGAGGGGAAACCTATGGCTACACCTTC
j_gene: TRBJ2-7; abundance: few; d_gene: .; v_gene: TRBV5-5; CDR3aa: CASSLVIGDEQYF; CDR3nt: TGTGCCAGCAGCTTGGTTATCGGGGACGAGCAGTACTTC
j_gene: TRBJ2-3; abundance: many; d_gene: TRBD2; v_gene: TRBV6-2/TRBV6-3; CDR3aa: CASGEGDRTDTQYF; CDR3nt: TGTGCCAGCGGGGAGGGAGATCGCACAGATACGCAGTATTTT
j_gene: TRBJ2-5; abundance: few; d_gene: .; v_gene: TRBV10-1; CDR3aa: CASSESSLGIETQYF; CDR3nt: TGCGCCAGCAGTGAGTCTTCGCTAGGGATTGAGACCCAGTACTTC
j_gene: TRBJ2-2; abundance: few; d_gene: TRBD1; v_gene: TRBV6-4; CDR3aa: CASAPGQANTGELFF; CDR3nt: TGTGCCAGCGCCCCGGGACAGGCGAACACCGGGGAGCTGTTTTTT
j_gene: TRBJ2-2; abundance: few; d_gene: .; v_gene: TRBV24-1; CDR3aa: CATSDKRGRGMGNTGELFF; CDR3nt: TGTGCCACCAGTGATAAGAGAGGACGGGGCATGGGGAACACCGGGGAGCTGTTTTTT
j_gene: TRBJ2-1; abundance: many; d_gene: .; v_gene: TRBV18; CDR3aa: CASSPGSGRGNEQFF; CDR3nt: TGTGCCAGCTCACCAGGAAGCGGCCGGGGGAATGAGCAGTTCTTC
j_gene: TRBJ2-1; abundance: few; d_gene: .; v_gene: TRBV7-9; CDR3aa: CASSHGQYNEQFF; CDR3nt: TGTGCCAGCAGCCACGGACAGTACAATGAGCAGTTCTTC
j_gene: TRBJ2-7; abundance: few; d_gene: TRBD2; v_gene: TRBV7-7; CDR3aa: CASSTGLAGGNEQYF; CDR3nt: TGTGCCAGCAGCACGGGACTAGCGGGAGGGAACGAGCAGTACTTC
j_gene: TRBJ2-1; abundance: .; d_gene: TRBD2; v_gene: TRBV7-9; CDR3aa: CASSLDRTSGSHEQFF; CDR3nt: TGTGCCAGCAGCTTAGACAGGACTAGCGGGAGTCATGAGCAGTTCTTC
j_gene: TRBJ1-6; abundance: many; d_gene: .; v_gene: TRBV12-3/TRBV12-4; CDR3aa: CASSLALSNSPLHF; CDR3nt: TGTGCCAGCAGTTTAGCGCTCTCCAATTCACCCCTCCACTTT
j_gene: TRBJ2-7; abundance: many; d_gene: .; v_gene: TRBV6-6; CDR3aa: CASSQPRAPYEQYF; CDR3nt: TGTGCCAGCAGCCAACCCAGGGCCCCCTACGAGCAGTACTTC
j_gene: TRBJ2-7; abundance: .; d_gene: .; v_gene: TRBV5-1; CDR3aa: CASSSRETFGEQYF; CDR3nt: TGCGCCAGCAGCTCCCGGGAGACTTTTGGCGAGCAGTACTTC
j_gene: TRBJ2-1; abundance: many; d_gene: TRBD2; v_gene: TRBV11-2; CDR3aa: CASSLGGLAGVNEQFF; CDR3nt: TGTGCCAGCAGCTTAGGGGGACTAGCGGGAGTCAATGAGCAGTTCTTC
j_gene: TRBJ2-5; abundance: many; d_gene: .; v_gene: TRBV7-7; CDR3aa: CASSQLGSQETQYF; CDR3nt: TGTGCCAGCAGCCAACTGGGGAGCCAAGAGACCCAGTACTTC
j_gene: TRBJ2-1; abundance: few; d_gene: .; v_gene: TRBV30; CDR3aa: CAWSSGRGEQFF; CDR3nt: TGTGCCTGGAGTTCGGGAAGAGGAGAGCAGTTCTTC
j_gene: TRBJ2-2; abundance: .; d_gene: .; v_gene: TRBV5-1; CDR3aa: CASSLPGVKDTGELFF; CDR3nt: TGCGCCAGCAGCCTGCCGGGAGTGAAAGACACCGGGGAGCTGTTTTTT